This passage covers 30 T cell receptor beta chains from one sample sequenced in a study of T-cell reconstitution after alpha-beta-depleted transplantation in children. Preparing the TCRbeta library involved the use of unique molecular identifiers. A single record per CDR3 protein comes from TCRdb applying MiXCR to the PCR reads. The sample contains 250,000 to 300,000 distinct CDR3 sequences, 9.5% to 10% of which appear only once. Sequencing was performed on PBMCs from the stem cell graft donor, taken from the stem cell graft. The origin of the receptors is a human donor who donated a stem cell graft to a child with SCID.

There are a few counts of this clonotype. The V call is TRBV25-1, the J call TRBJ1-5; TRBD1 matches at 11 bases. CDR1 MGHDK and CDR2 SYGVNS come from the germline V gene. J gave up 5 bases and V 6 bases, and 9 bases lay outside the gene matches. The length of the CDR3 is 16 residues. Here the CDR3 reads CASRSSDRGPDQPQHF. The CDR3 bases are TGTGCCAGCAGATCCTCGGACAGGGGGCCTGATCAGCCCCAGCATTTT.

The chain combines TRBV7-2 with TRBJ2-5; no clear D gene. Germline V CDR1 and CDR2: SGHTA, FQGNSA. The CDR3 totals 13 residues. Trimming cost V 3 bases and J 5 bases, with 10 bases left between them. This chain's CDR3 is CASSFSPPETQYF. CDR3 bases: TGTGCCAGCAGCTTTAGCCCCCCGGAGACCCAGTACTTC.

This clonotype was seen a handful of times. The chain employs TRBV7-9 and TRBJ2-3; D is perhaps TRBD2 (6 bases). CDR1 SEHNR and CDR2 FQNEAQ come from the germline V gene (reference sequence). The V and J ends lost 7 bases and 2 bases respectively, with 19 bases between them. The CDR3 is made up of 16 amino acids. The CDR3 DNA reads TGTGCCAGCAACCCAGCGGACTACGCATCCACAGATACGCAGTATTTT. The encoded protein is CASNPADYASTDTQYF.

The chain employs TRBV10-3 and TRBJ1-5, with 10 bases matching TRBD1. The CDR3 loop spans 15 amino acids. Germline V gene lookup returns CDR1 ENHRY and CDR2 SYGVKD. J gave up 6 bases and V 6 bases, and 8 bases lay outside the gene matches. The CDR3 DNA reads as TGTGCCATCAGCCCCGGGACAGGGGCGGCTCAGCCCCAGCATTTT. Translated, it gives CAISPGTGAAQPQHF.

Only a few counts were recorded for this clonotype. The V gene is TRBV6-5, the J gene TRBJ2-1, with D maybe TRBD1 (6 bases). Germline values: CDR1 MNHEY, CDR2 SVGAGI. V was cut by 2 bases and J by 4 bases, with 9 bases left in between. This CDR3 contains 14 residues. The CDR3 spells CASSYATGYNEQFF. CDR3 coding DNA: TGTGCCAGCAGTTACGCGACAGGTTACAATGAGCAGTTCTTC.

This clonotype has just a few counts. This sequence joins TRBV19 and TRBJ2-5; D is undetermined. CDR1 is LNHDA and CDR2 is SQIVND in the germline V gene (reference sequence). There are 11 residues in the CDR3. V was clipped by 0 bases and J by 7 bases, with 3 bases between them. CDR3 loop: CASSIEGTQYF. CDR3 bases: TGTGCCAGTAGTATAGAGGGGACCCAGTACTTC.

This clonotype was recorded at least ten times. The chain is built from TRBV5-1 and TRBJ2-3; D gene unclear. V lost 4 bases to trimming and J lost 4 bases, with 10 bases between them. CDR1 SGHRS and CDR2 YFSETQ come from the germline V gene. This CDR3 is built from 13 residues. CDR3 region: CASSDLPADTQYF. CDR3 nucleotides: TGCGCCAGCAGCGACTTGCCCGCAGATACGCAGTATTTT.

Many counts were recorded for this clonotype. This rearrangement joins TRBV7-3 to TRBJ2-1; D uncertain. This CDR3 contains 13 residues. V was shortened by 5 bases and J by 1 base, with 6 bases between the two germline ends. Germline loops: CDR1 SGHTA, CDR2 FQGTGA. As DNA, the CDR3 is TGTGCCAGCAGCCAAGGTTCCTACAATGAGCAGTTCTTC. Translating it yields CASSQGSYNEQFF.

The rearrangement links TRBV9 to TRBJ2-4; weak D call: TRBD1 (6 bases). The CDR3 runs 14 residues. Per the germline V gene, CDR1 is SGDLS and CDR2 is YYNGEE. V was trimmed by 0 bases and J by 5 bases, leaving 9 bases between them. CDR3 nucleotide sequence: TGTGCCAGCAGCGTAGGGGCAGGGGAAAACATTCAGTACTTC. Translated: CASSVGAGENIQYF.

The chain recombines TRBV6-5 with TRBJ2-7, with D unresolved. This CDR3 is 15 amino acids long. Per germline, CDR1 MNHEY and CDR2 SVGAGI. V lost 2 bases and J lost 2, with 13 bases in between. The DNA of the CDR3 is TGTGCCAGCAGTTACGAGGTTACAACTACCTACGAGCAGTACTTC. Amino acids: CASSYEVTTTYEQYF.

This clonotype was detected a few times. CDR3 loop: CASGIGGGEKLFF. The CDR3 coding sequence is TGTGCCAGCGGAATCGGGGGTGGAGAAAAACTGTTTTTT. This sequence joins TRBV12-3 or TRBV12-4 and TRBJ1-4; D is possibly TRBD1 (5 bases). V was pared by 8 bases and J by 8 bases, with 15 bases between. The CDR3 covers 13 residues.

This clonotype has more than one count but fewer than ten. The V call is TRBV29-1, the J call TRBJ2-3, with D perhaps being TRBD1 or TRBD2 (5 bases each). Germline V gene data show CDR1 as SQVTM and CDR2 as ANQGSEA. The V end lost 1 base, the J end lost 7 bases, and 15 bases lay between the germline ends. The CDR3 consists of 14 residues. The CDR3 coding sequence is TGCAGCGTTGAAGGGTGGGACGCTCTAAATACGCAGTATTTT. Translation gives CSVEGWDALNTQYF.

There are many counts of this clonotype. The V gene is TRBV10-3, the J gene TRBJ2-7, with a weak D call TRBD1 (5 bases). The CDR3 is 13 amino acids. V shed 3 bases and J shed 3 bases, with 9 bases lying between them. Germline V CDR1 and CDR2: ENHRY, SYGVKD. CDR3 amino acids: CAISEGRDYEQYF. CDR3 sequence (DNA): TGTGCCATCAGTGAAGGCAGGGACTACGAGCAGTACTTC.

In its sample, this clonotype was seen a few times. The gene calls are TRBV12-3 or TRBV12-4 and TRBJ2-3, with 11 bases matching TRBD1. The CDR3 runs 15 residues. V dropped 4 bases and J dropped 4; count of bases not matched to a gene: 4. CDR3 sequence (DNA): TGTGCCAGCAGTTCCGGGGACAGGGGGGCAGATACGCAGTATTTT. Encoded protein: CASSSGDRGADTQYF.

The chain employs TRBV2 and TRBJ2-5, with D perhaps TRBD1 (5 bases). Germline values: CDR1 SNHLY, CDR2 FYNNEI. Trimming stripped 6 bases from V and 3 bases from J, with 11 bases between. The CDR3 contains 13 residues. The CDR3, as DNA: TGTGCCAGCAGAGCAGGGCCGAAAGAGACCCAGTACTTC. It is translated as CASRAGPKETQYF.

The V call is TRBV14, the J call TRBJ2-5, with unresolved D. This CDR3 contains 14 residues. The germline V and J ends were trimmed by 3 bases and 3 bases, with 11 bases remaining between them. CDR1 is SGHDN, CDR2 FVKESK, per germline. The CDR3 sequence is CASSHLGREETQYF. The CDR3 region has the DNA TGTGCCAGCAGCCACCTTGGTCGGGAAGAGACCCAGTACTTC.

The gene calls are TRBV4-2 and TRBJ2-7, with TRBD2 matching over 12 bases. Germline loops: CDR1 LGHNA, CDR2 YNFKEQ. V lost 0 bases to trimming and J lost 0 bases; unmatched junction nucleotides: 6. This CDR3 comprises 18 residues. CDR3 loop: CASSQDRASGGVSYEQYF. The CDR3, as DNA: TGTGCCAGCAGCCAAGATAGGGCTAGCGGGGGGGTCTCCTACGAGCAGTACTTC.

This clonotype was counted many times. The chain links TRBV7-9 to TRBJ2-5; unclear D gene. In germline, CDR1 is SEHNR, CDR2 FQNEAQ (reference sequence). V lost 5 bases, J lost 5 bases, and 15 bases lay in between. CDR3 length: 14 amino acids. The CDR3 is CASSLSLGYETQYF. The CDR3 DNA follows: TGTGCCAGCAGCCTGAGCTTGGGGTACGAGACCCAGTACTTC. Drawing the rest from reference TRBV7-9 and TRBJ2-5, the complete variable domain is DTGVSQNPRHKITKRGQNVTFRCDPISEHNRLYWYRQTLGQGPEFLTYFQNEAQLEKSRLLSDRFSAERPKGSFSTLEIQRTEQGDSAMYLCASSLSLGYETQYFGPGTRLLVL.

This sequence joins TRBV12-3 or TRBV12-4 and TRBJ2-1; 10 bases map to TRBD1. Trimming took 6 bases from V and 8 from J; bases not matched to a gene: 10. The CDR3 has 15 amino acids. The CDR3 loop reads CASSQTGGGSHEQFF. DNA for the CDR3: TGTGCCAGCAGCCAGACAGGGGGCGGGAGTCATGAGCAGTTCTTC.

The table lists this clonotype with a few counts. The CDR3 here is CASSYQLGTGVVYEQYF. The CDR3 DNA reads as TGTGCCAGCAGTTACCAACTTGGGACAGGGGTGGTGTACGAGCAGTACTTC. The V and J genes are TRBV6-5 and TRBJ2-7, with 10 bases fitting TRBD1. The ends lost 2 bases at V and 4 bases at J; junction bases unmatched: 11. The CDR3 loop spans 17 amino acids. Germline V lookup: CDR1 MNHEY, CDR2 SVGAGI.

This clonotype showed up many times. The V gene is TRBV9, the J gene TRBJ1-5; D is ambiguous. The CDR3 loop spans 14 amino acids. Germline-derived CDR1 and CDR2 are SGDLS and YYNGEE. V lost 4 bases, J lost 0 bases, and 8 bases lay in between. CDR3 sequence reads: CASSPGHSNQPQHF. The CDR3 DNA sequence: TGTGCCAGCAGCCCGGGCCATAGCAATCAGCCCCAGCATTTT.

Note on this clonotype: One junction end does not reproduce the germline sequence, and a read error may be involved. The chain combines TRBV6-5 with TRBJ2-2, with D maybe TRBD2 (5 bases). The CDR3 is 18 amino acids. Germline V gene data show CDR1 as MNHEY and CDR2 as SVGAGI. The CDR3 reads CASSYSLRATANTGEQFF. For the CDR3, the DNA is TGTGCCAGCAGTTACTCGTTAAGGGCGACGGCGAACACCGGGGAGCAGTTTTTT.

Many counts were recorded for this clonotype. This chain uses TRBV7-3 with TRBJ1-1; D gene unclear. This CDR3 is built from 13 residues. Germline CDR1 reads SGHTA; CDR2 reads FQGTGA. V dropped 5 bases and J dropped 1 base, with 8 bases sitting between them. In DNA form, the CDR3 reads TGTGCCAGCAGCCCTAACGCGAACACTGAAGCTTTCTTT. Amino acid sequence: CASSPNANTEAFF. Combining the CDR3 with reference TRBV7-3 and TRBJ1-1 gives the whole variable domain GAGVSQTPSNKVTEKGKYVELRCDPISGHTALYWYRQSLGQGPEFLIYFQGTGAADDSGLPNDRFFAVRPEGSVSTLKIQRTERGDSAVYLCASSPNANTEAFFGQGTRLTVV.

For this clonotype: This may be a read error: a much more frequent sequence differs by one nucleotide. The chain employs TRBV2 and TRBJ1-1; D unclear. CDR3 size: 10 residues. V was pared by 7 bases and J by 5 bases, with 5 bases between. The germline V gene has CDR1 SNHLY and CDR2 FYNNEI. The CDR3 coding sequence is TGTGCCAGCATGGGGACTGAAGCTTTCTTT. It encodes CASMGTEAFF. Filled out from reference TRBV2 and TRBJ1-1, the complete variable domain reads EPEVTQTPSHQVTQMGQEVILRCVPISNHLYFYWYRQILGQKVEFLVSFYNNEISEKSEIFDDQFSVERPDGSNFTLKIRSTKLEDSAMYFCASMGTEAFFGQGTRLTVV.

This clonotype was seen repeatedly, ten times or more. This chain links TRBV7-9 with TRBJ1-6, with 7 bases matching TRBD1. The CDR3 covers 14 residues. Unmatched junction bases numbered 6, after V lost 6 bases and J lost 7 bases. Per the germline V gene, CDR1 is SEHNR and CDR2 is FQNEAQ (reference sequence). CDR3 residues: CASRKGQMNSPLHF. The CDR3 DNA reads TGTGCCAGCAGAAAGGGACAGATGAATTCACCCCTCCACTTT.

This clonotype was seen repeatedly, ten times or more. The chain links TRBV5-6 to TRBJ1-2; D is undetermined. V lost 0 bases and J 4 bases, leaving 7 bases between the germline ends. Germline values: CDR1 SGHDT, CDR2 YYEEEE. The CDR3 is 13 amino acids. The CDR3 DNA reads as TGTGCCAGCAGCTTGGAAGCCTCCTATGGCTACACCTTC. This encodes CASSLEASYGYTF.

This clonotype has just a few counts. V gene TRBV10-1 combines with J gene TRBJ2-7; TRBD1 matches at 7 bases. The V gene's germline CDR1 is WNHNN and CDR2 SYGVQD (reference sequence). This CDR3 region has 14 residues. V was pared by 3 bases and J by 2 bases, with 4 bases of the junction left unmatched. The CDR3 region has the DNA TGCGCCAGCAGTGACCGACAGGGTCCCTACGAGCAGTACTTC. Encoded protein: CASSDRQGPYEQYF.

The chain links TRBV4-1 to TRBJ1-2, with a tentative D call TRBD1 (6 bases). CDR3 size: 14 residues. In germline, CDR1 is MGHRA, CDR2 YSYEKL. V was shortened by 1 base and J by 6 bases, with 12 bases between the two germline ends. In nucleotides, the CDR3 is TGCGCCAGCAGCCAAGGCGGACAGCTTGATGGCTACACCTTC. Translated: CASSQGGQLDGYTF.

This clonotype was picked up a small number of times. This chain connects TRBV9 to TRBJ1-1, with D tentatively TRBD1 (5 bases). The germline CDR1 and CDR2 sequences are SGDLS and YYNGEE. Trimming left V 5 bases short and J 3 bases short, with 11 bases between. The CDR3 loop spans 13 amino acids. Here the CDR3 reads CASSWDRDTEAFF. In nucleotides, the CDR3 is TGTGCCAGCAGTTGGGACCGGGACACTGAAGCTTTCTTT.

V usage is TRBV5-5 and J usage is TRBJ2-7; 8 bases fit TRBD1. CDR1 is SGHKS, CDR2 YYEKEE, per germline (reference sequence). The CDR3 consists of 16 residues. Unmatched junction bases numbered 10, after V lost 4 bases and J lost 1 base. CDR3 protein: CASSTRQGKRSYEQYF. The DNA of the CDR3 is TGTGCCAGCAGCACTCGACAGGGGAAGCGGTCCTACGAGCAGTACTTC.